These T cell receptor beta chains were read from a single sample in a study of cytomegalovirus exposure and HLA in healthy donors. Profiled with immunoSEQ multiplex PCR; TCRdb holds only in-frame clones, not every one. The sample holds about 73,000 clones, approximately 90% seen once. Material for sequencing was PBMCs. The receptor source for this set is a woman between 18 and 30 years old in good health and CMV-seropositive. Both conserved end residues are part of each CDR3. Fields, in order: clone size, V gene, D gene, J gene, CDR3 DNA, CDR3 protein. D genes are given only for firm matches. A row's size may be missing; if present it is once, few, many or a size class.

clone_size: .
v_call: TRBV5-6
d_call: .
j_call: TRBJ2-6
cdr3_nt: TGTGCCAGCAGCTTGTTAGCCAGGGTAACCTCCGGGGCCAACGTCCTGACTTTC
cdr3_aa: CASSLLARVTSGANVLTF

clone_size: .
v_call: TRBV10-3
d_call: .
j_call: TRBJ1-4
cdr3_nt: TGTGCCATCAGTGAGTCATGGGGAGTGAATGAAAAACTGTTTTTT
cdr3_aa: CAISESWGVNEKLFF

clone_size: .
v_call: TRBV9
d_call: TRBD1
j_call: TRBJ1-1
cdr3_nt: TGTGCCAGCAGCGTCGGGACAGCGAACACTGAAGCTTTCTTT
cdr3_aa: CASSVGTANTEAFF

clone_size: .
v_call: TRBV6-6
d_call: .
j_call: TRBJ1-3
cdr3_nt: TGTGCCAGCAGAGTGGGGGGACGGATCTCTGGAAACACCATATATTTT
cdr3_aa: CASRVGGRISGNTIYF

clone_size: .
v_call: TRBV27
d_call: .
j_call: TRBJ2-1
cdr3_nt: TGTGCCAGCAGTTCACAATACAATGAGCAGTTCTTC
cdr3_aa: CASSSQYNEQFF

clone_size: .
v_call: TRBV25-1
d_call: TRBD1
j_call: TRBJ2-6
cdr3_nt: TGTGCCAGCAGTGACCCCGACAGGGCCGGGGCCAACGTCCTGACTTTC
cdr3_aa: CASSDPDRAGANVLTF

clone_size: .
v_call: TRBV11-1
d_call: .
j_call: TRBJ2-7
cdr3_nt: TGTGCCACCCGAGGTAGCAACCATCCCGAGCAGTACTTC
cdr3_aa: CATRGSNHPEQYF

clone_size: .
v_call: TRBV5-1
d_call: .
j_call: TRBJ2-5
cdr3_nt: TGCGCCAGCACGGTGACAGGATCGGCTCGGGAGACCCAGTACTTC
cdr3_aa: CASTVTGSARETQYF

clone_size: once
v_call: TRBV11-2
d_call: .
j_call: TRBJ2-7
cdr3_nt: TGTGCCAGCAGCTTAGATCGTCGGAGGGTGCAGTACTTC
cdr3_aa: CASSLDRRRVQYF

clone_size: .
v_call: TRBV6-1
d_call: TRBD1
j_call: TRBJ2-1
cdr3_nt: TGTGCCAGCAGCTCCGGACAGGGGGGCTACAATGAGCAGTTCTTC
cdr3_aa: CASSSGQGGYNEQFF

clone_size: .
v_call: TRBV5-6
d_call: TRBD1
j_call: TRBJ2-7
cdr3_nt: TGTGCCAGCAGCCTTAACAGGGGTCACGAGCAGTACTTC
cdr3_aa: CASSLNRGHEQYF

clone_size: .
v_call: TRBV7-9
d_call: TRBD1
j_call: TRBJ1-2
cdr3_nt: TGTGCCAGCAGCTTAGCGGACAGGGGGGTTAACTATGGCTACACCTTC
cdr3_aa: CASSLADRGVNYGYTF

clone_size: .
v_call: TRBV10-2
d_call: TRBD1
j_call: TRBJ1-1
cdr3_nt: TGCGCCAGCCTCCCGAGGGACAGCTACACTGAAGCTTTCTTT
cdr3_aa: CASLPRDSYTEAFF

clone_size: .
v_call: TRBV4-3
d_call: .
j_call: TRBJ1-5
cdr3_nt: TGCGCCAGCAGCCAAACAGGGCACAATCAGCCCCAGCATTTT
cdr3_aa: CASSQTGHNQPQHF

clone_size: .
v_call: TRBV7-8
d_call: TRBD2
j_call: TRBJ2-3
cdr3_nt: TGTGCCAGCAGCTTATCTAGCGGTCGAGGCACAGATACGCAGTATTTT
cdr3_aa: CASSLSSGRGTDTQYF

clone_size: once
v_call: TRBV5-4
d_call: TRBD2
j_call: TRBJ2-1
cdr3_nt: TGTGCCAGCAGTAGTGTAGCGGGGGATAACAATGAGCAGTTCTTC
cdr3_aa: CASSSVAGDNNEQFF

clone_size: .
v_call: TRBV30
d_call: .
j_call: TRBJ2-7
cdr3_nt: TGTGCCTGGTCTGGCGGGCGGTTGATCTACGAGCAGTACTTC
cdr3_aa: CAWSGGRLIYEQYF

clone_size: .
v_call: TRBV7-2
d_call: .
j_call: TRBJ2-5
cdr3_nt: TGTGCCAGCAGCTTAGTTGCAGGGTGGCAAGAGACCCAGTACTTC
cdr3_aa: CASSLVAGWQETQYF